This T cell receptor (beta chain) originates from a study of blood T cell repertoires in COVID-19. Whole-study context: Spain, Italy and the United States supplied samples that represented acute and convalescent COVID-19. From T cells, B-cell-depleted T cells, or PBMCs came the material, which was cDNA or gDNA.

Original processing notes: Estimated nucleated cell counts came from reference gene primer amplification. The data were produced by immunoSEQ multiplex PCR, yet TCRdb's version contains in-frame clones alone and is incomplete. For V, J and clone size, that table is used; D and trimming come from the DNA. The data contain approximately 390,000 clones, about 90% of them singletons. Enrolment of Seattle patients took place during active infection, and they were followed longitudinally. Trimming cost V 6 bases and J 5 bases; bases outside gene matches: 3. Germline CDR1 ENHRY, CDR2 SYGVKD. The CDR3 runs to 14 residues.

The genes are TRBV10-3 and TRBJ2-3; TRBD2 agrees at 12 bases. This clonotype was obtained from a woman aged 60-75 years with COVID-19, enrolled during active disease. The sequencing sample was made of peripheral blood. For the CDR3, the DNA is TGTGCCATCAGCCGACTAGCGGGGGAAGATACGCAGTATTTT. Translation gives CAISRLAGEDTQYF.